This TCR beta chain emerged from a study of T-cell reconstitution after alpha-beta-depleted transplantation in children. The CDR3 consists of 16 residues. With 1 base removed from V and 5 bases from J, the gap between germline ends came to 18 bases. Germline V CDR1 and CDR2: LGHNA, YNFKEQ. General observations from the study: Some patients showed high day-60 TCRbeta diversity, which derived from surviving recipient T cells and thymic progenitors. By about two months after transplant, alpha-beta T cells reportedly arose from several hundred graft clones that had expanded. Newly produced T cells mostly accounted for T-cell counts and diversity one year post-transplant.

A library of TCRbeta sequences, prepared with unique molecular identifiers, was generated. TCRdb re-derived calls from the PCR reads in MiXCR, one entry per CDR3 protein. Here the sample spans about 350,000 distinct CDR3 sequences, around 15% being singletons. This clonotype has a handful of counts. Its antigen is not identified. This receptor was obtained from a male patient between 2 and 10 years old who had a stem cell transplant for acute lymphoblastic leukemia, so the T cells may come from the graft donor. This specimen consisted of PBMCs, mostly from graft donor cells, obtained 360 days after TCRalphabeta/CD19-depleted stem cell transplant. The chain couples TRBV4-2 to TRBJ2-7; the D call may be TRBD1 or TRBD2 (6 bases each). The CDR3 is CASSQVGRGGLDEQYF. The CDR3 DNA sequence: TGTGCCAGCAGCCAAGTAGGGAGAGGGGGACTCGACGAGCAGTACTTC.